The entry that follows covers one T cell receptor (beta chain) sequence. Its antigen is undetermined. This record comes from a study of PD-1 blockade in classical Hodgkin lymphoma. Study-wide results and caveats: The authors have not defined what causes the repertoire differences, possibly disease activity or prior therapy. Newly diagnosed patients reportedly had lower baseline TCR diversity than healthy donors.

Clones were read by immunoSEQ multiplex PCR, and TCRdb kept only the in-frame ones, dropping some. The sample records some 28,000 clones, more than 85% being singletons. V was clipped by 5 bases and J by 4 bases; unmatched bases: 5. This CDR3 has 14 residues. The V gene's germline CDR1 is ENHRY and CDR2 SYGVKD. The sample's time point: newly diagnosed, previously untreated cHL patient sample. As a comparison, the study used PBMCs from newly diagnosed, untreated classical Hodgkin lymphoma. The chain is built from TRBV10-3 and TRBJ2-7, with 10 bases lining up with TRBD2. This sequence was found in a human donor with classical Hodgkin lymphoma. The specimen sequenced was peripheral blood mononuclear cells (PBMCs). Here the CDR3 DNA reads TGTGCCATCAGTCCCGGGACTAGCGTGTACGAGCAGTACTTC. Translating gives CAISPGTSVYEQYF.